The T cell receptor beta chain under discussion was sequenced for a study of identical twins. V lost 6 bases and J 7 bases, leaving 22 bases between the germline ends. Germline V lookup: CDR1 MDHEN, CDR2 SYDVKM. The CDR3 is made up of 15 amino acids. This clonotype was counted a single time. Its antigen remains unidentified. Study-level points and caveats: An excess of low generation probability was shown by twin-shared out-of-frame alpha sequences.

A universal primer site arose from template switching, and cDNA bore unique molecular identifiers. TCRdb itself ran the 5' RACE reads through MiXCR, one entry per CDR3 protein. The sample has about 480,000 distinct CDR3 sequences, 14% seen once. Healthy Caucasians made up all donors. These data also formed part of another study, on yellow fever vaccine responses in identical twins.

The V call is TRBV28, the J call TRBJ2-7; D might be TRBD2 (6 bases). Sample: CD4+ T cells sorted from blood. The sequence was obtained from a woman between 18 and 29 years old in good health. The CDR3, as DNA: TGTGCCAGCAGCCCTGCGGGACCGCCCGCCTCAGAGCAGTACTTC. This translates into CASSPAGPPASEQYF.